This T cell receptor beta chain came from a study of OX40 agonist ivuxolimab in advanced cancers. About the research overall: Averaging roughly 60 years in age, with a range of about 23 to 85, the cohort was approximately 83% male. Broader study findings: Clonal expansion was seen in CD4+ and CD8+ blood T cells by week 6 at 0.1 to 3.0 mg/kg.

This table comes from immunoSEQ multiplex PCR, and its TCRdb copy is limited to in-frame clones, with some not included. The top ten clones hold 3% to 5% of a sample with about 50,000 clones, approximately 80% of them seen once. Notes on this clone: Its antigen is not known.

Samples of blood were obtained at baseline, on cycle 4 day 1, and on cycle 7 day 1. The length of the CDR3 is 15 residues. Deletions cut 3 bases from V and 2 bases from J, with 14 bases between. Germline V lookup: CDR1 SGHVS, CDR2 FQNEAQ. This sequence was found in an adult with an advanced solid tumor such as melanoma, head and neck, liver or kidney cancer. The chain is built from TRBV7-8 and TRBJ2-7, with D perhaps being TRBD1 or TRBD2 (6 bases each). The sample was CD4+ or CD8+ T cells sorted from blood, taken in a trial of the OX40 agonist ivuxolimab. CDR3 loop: CASSFNPGATYEQYF. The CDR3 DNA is TGTGCCAGCAGCTTCAATCCGGGGGCCACCTACGAGCAGTACTTC.